The 17 T cell receptor beta chains reported below all come from one sample, sequenced in a study of T cell clonality in common variable immunodeficiency. Overall study findings and caveats: Reportedly, TCR beta sequences from common variable immunodeficiency showed fewer deletions and N-nucleotide insertions.

Generated by immunoSEQ multiplex PCR, the TCRdb table keeps only in-frame clones and is missing some. The specimen has under 30,000 clones, none found just once. Their target antigens are unknown. The sequencing input was peripheral blood mononuclear cells. These receptors came from a human donor with common variable immunodeficiency.

CDR3 region: CASSSNGLAGGIQETQYF. The CDR3 bases that were read are TGTGCCAGCAGCTCCAACGGACTAGCGGGGGGCATACAAGAGACC. The V and J genes are TRBV7-8 and TRBJ2-5; 14 bases match TRBD2. The CDR3 extends 3 residues past the end of the read, so its final part is completed from the germline J gene. V lost 4 bases to trimming and J lost 2 bases; unmatched junction nucleotides: 9. The CDR3 totals 18 residues. Germline CDR1 SGHVS, CDR2 FQNEAQ.

The CDR3 bases that were read are TGTGCCAGCAGTGGGACAGGCTATTATGGC. Translation gives CASSGTGYYG. The entire CDR3 protein reads CASSGTGYYGYTF. V and J are TRBV6-1 and TRBJ1-2; 7 bases are a match to TRBD1. The missing CDR3 end, 3 residues past where the read stops, is filled in from the germline J gene. The CDR3 sequence is 13 residues long. The germline V gene encodes CDR1 MNHNS and CDR2 SASEGT. V lost 4 bases, J lost 5 bases, and 4 bases stayed unmatched.

Note on this clone: The observed sequence ends 3 residues before the CDR3 terminus, with the missing tail filled in from the germline J gene. The chain couples TRBV20-1 to TRBJ2-7; D call uncertain. Deletions cut 6 bases from V and 6 bases from J, with 18 bases between. The V gene's germline CDR1 is DFQATT and CDR2 SNEGSKA (reference sequence). The CDR3 has 13 residues. The CDR3 DNA, read in part, is TGCAGTGCGAAGAGGCAGCCAGGTGGCGAG. It translates to CSAKRQPGGE. The CDR3 in full is CSAKRQPGGEQYF.

At least ten counts were recorded for this clone. The sequence runs out 3 residues before the end of the CDR3; the remainder is reconstructed from the germline J gene. J is TRBJ2-5 and V is TRBV30; D remains unclear. The CDR3 extends over 16 amino acids. Germline V gene sequence: CDR1 GTSNPN, CDR2 SVGIG (reference sequence). Trimming pared 2 bases from V and 0 bases from J, leaving 16 bases between. CDR3 DNA (partial): TGTGCCTGGAGTCTGTTTGCTTCCGGGTACCAAGAGACC. Amino acids: CAWSLFASGYQET. The CDR3, in full, reads CAWSLFASGYQETQYF.

This clone was seen only a few times. The CDR3 end lies 3 residues beyond the end of the read and is filled in from the germline J gene. The chain combines TRBV30 with TRBJ1-1; D not resolved. This CDR3 is 13 amino acids long. The germline V gene has CDR1 GTSNPN and CDR2 SVGIG (reference sequence). The germline V and J ends were trimmed by 1 base and 1 base, with 7 bases remaining between them. The CDR3 spells CAWSGQANTEAFF. Partial CDR3 DNA: TGTGCCTGGAGTGGACAAGCGAACACTGAA.

This clone was seen a handful of times. The read stops 3 residues short of the end of the CDR3; the missing end is completed from the germline J gene. The chain joins TRBV7-8 to TRBJ2-3; 7 nucleotides align to TRBD2. The ends lost 2 bases at V and 0 bases at J; junction bases unmatched: 5. This CDR3 region has 16 residues. The germline V gene has CDR1 SGHVS and CDR2 FQNEAQ. Incomplete CDR3 DNA: TGTGCCAGCAGCTTACCGAGCGGGATTAGCACAGATACG. Translated: CASSLPSGISTDT. The entire CDR3 reads CASSLPSGISTDTQYF.

This clone showed up just a few times. The read finishes 3 residues shy of the CDR3 end, and the germline J gene is used to complete it. V gene TRBV5-1 combines with J gene TRBJ2-2; D possibly corresponds to TRBD1 (6 bases). The V gene lost 6 bases and the J gene lost 6 bases, with 24 bases spanning the gap. Germline V gene lookup returns CDR1 SGHRS and CDR2 YFSETQ. CDR3 length equals 17 residues. The CDR3 loop is CASTKRRDTGSPGELFF. The sequenced CDR3 bases are TGCGCCAGCACCAAACGCCGGGACACAGGGTCCCCCGGGGAG.

The CDR3 bases that were read are TGCAGTGCTAGGACTACTTACAATGAG. Its protein is CSARTTYNE. The whole CDR3 protein is CSARTTYNEQFF. The chain employs TRBV20-1 and TRBJ2-1; possibly TRBD2 for D (5 bases). The read is 3 residues too short to cover the CDR3 end, so that end is filled in from the germline J gene. Germline V gene sequence: CDR1 DFQATT, CDR2 SNEGSKA (reference sequence). The CDR3 is 12 amino acids. The germline V and J ends were trimmed by 3 bases and 4 bases, with 7 bases remaining between them.

This clone was seen a few times. Read data end 3 residues before the CDR3 end; the end is taken from the germline J gene. The gene calls are TRBV18 and TRBJ1-2; D may be TRBD1 (6 bases). The germline CDR1 and CDR2 sequences are KGHSH and LQKENI. The CDR3 loop spans 13 amino acids. CDR3 region: CASSPGGAERYTF. The sequenced CDR3 bases are TGTGCCAGCTCACCTGGGGGCGCCGAACGC.

Details on this clone: The read falls 3 residues short of the CDR3 end, and the missing part is taken from the germline J gene. The V and J genes are TRBV2 and TRBJ2-1; perhaps TRBD2 as D (6 bases). The CDR3 is made up of 15 amino acids. V gave up 4 bases and J gave up 7 bases, with 17 bases separating them. The V gene's germline CDR1 is SNHLY and CDR2 FYNNEI. The CDR3 here is CASSVGLGTFNEQFF. The CDR3 DNA, read in part, is TGTGCCAGCAGTGTCGGTCTCGGGACTTTTAATGAG.

This clone was observed at least ten times. CDR3 in amino acids: CASSSGTPGGETQYF. The sequenced CDR3 bases are TGTGCCAGCAGCTCCGGGACACCAGGGGGAGAGACC. The chain couples TRBV7-6 to TRBJ2-5; the match to TRBD1 covers 7 bases. The read terminates 3 residues ahead of where the CDR3 ends, so the germline J gene completes it. The CDR3 consists of 15 residues. Trimming cost V 4 bases and J 4 bases; bases outside gene matches: 9. Germline V CDR1 and CDR2: SGHVS, FNYEAQ.

This clone was observed a few times. The sequence runs out 3 residues before the end of the CDR3; the remainder is reconstructed from the germline J gene. This chain links TRBV7-9 with TRBJ1-3, with D unresolved. The CDR3 loop spans 15 amino acids. CDR1 is SEHNR, CDR2 FQNEAQ, per germline (reference sequence). V was trimmed by 1 base and J by 3 bases, leaving 10 bases between them. The part of the CDR3 DNA that was read is TGTGCCAGCAGCTTAGTAGGGCAAGGTGGAAACACC. This encodes CASSLVGQGGNT. From start to end, the CDR3 is CASSLVGQGGNTIYF.

Details on this clone: The CDR3 end is not reached by the read, which stops 3 residues before it; the germline J gene fills it in. V and J are TRBV19 and TRBJ1-6, with D possibly TRBD1 on 6 matching bases. The germline V and J ends were trimmed by 4 bases and 7 bases, with 17 bases remaining between them. The CDR3 has 16 amino acids. Germline V lookup: CDR1 LNHDA, CDR2 SQIVND (reference sequence). Incomplete CDR3 DNA: TGTGCCAGTAGTACACCCCGGGGGGCAGGAAATTCACCC. Translation gives CASSTPRGAGNSP. The full-length CDR3 reads as CASSTPRGAGNSPLHF. The entire variable domain, with the rest obtained from reference TRBV19 and TRBJ1-6, is as follows: DGGITQSPKYLFRKEGQNVTLSCEQNLNHDAMYWYRQDPGQGLRLIYYSQIVNDFQKGDIAEGYSVSREKKESFPLTVTSAQKNPTAFYLCASSTPRGAGNSPLHFGNGTRLTVT.

The part of the CDR3 DNA that was read is TGTGCCAGCAGCCTCTCGGCAGATACG. Translating gives CASSLSADT. The CDR3 in its entirety is CASSLSADTQYF. The chain couples TRBV13 to TRBJ2-3, with D hard to call. The CDR3 end falls 3 residues outside the read, so it is completed with the germline J gene. Trimming removed 5 bases at V and 4 bases at J, with 7 bases between. Germline CDR1 is PRHDT and CDR2 is FYEKMQ (reference sequence). This CDR3 region has 12 residues.

This clone has a count of ten or more. The observed sequence ends 3 residues before the CDR3 terminus, with the missing tail filled in from the germline J gene. This chain connects TRBV19 to TRBJ2-2, with TRBD2 as a possible D gene (5 bases). Germline values: CDR1 LNHDA, CDR2 SQIVND (reference sequence). The CDR3 runs 16 residues. V was pared by 3 bases and J by 1 base, with 12 bases between. The chain's CDR3 is CASSISPGMNTGELFF. The part of the CDR3 DNA that was read is TGTGCCAGTAGTATTAGTCCGGGGATGAACACCGGGGAG.

Note on this clone: The sequenced fragment ends 3 residues before the CDR3 boundary, so the rest is inferred from the germline J gene. This chain joins TRBV20-1 and TRBJ1-4, with 7 nucleotides matching TRBD1. The trim removed 3 bases at V and 6 bases at J, leaving 7 bases unmatched. This CDR3 has 14 residues. CDR1 is DFQATT and CDR2 is SNEGSKA in the germline V gene (reference sequence). CDR3: CSASLRGLDEKLFF. CDR3 DNA (partial): TGCAGTGCTAGTTTGAGGGGGCTTGATGAAAAA.

The DNA read from the CDR3 is TGCGCCAGCACTCGTCAAAGCGCGGCCGACAATGAG. Amino acids: CASTRQSAADNE. The complete CDR3 protein is CASTRQSAADNEQFF. The chain recombines TRBV5-1 with TRBJ2-1; D is ambiguous. Read sequence stops 3 residues before the CDR3 end, and the germline J gene provides the missing end. This CDR3 contains 15 residues. Germline V lookup: CDR1 SGHRS, CDR2 YFSETQ. Between the trimmed V and J ends, which lost 6 bases and 5 bases, there was a span of 18 bases. Combining the CDR3 with reference TRBV5-1 and TRBJ2-1 gives the whole variable domain KAGVTQTPRYLIKTRGQQVTLSCSPISGHRSVSWYQQTPGQGLQFLFEYFSETQRNKGNFPGRFSGRQFSNSRSEMNVSTLELGDSALYLCASTRQSAADNEQFFGPGTRLTVL.